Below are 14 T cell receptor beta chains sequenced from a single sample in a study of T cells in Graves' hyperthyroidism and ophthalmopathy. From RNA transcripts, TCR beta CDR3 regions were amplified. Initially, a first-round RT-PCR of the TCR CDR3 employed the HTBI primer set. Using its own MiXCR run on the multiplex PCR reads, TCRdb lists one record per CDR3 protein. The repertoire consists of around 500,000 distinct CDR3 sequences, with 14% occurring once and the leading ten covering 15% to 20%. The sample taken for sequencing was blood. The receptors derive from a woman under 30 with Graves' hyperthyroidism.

The CDR3 coding sequence is TGTGCCAGCAGTTCCCCAAGTAGGGCGGATGACTACAATGAGCAGTTCTTC. It codes for CASSSPSRADDYNEQFF. This chain uses TRBV6-1 with TRBJ2-1, with unresolved D. The germline gives CDR1 MNHNS, CDR2 SASEGT. Trimming removed 5 bases at V and 3 bases at J, with 20 bases between. This CDR3 is built from 17 residues.

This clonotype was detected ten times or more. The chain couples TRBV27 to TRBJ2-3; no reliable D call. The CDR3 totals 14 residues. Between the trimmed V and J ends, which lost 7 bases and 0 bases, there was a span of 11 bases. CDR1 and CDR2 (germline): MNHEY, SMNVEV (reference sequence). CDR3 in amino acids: CASTRQRSTDTQYF. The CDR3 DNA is TGTGCCAGCACGAGGCAGAGAAGCACAGATACGCAGTATTTT.

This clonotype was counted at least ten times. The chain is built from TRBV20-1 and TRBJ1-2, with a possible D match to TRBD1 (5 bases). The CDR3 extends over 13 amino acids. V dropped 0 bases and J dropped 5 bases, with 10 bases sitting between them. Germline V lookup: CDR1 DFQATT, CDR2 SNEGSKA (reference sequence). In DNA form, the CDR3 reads TGCAGTGCTAGAGAGGAGAGGGGTTATGGCTACACCTTC. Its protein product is CSAREERGYGYTF.

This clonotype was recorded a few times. The CDR3 bases are TGTGCCAGCAGCTTAGGGGTGGGGGCGAGGTTGTATGGCTACACCTTC. This gives the protein CASSLGVGARLYGYTF. The chain recombines TRBV11-2 with TRBJ1-2; tentatively, D is TRBD1 (6 bases). The CDR3 loop spans 16 amino acids. V dropped 1 base and J dropped 5 bases, with 17 bases sitting between them. CDR1 and CDR2 (germline): SGHAT, FQNNGV. The variable domain in full, with the rest retrieved from reference TRBV11-2 and TRBJ1-2, is EAGVAQSPRYKIIEKRQSVAFWCNPISGHATLYWYQQILGQGPKLLIQFQNNGVVDDSQLPKDRFSAERLKGVDSTLKIQPAKLEDSAVYLCASSLGVGARLYGYTFGSGTRLTVV.

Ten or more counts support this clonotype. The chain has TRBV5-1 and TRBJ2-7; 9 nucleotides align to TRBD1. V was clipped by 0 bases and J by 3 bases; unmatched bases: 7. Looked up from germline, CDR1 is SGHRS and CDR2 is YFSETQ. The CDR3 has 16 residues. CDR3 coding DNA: TGCGCCAGCAGCTTGGAGGCGACAGGGGGAAACTACGAGCAGTACTTC. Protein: CASSLEATGGNYEQYF.

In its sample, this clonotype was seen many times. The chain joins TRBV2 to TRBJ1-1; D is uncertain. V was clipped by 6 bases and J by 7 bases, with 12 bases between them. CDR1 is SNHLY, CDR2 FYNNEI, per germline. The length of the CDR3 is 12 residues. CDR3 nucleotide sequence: TGTGCCAGCAGAACCGCCAACTTTGAAGCTTTCTTT. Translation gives CASRTANFEAFF.

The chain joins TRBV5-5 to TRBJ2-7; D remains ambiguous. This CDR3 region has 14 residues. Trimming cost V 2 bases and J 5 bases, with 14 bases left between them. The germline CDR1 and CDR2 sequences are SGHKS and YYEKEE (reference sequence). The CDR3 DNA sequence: TGTGCCAGCAGCTTTCGAGTTCGCTTGGACGAGCAGTACGTC. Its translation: CASSFRVRLDEQYV.

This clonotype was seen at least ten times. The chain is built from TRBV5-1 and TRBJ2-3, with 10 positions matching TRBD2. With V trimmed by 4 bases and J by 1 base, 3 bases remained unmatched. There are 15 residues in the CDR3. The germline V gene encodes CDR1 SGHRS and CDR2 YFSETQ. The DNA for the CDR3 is TGCGCCAGCAGCGCCACTAGCGGGGGCACAGATACGCAGTATTTT. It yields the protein CASSATSGGTDTQYF.

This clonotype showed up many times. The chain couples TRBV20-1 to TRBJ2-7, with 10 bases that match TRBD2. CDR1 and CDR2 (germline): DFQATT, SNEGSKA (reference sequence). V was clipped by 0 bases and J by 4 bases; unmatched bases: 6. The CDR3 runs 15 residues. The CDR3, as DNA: TGCAGTGCTAGAGATCCCACTAGCGGGATTTACGAGCAGTACTTC. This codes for CSARDPTSGIYEQYF.

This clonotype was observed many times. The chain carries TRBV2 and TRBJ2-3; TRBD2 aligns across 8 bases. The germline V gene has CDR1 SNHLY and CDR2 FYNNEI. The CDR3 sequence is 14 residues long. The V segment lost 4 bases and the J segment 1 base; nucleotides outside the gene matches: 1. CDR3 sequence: CASSVAGRTDTQYF. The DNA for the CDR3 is TGTGCCAGCAGTGTAGCGGGGCGCACAGATACGCAGTATTTT.

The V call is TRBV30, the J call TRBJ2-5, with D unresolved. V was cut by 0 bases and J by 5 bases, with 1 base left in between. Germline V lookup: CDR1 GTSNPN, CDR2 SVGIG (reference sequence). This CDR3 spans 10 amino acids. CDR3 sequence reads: CAWSVETQYF. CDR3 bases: TGTGCCTGGAGTGTGGAGACCCAGTACTTC.

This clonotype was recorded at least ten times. CDR3: CSARLAVTTDTQYF. The CDR3 DNA reads TGCAGTGCTAGGCTAGCGGTCACGACAGATACGCAGTATTTT. V usage is TRBV20-1 and J usage is TRBJ2-3; 7 nucleotides agree with TRBD2. Unmatched junction bases numbered 6, after V lost 3 bases and J lost 3 bases. There are 14 residues in the CDR3. CDR1 and CDR2 (germline): DFQATT, SNEGSKA (reference sequence).

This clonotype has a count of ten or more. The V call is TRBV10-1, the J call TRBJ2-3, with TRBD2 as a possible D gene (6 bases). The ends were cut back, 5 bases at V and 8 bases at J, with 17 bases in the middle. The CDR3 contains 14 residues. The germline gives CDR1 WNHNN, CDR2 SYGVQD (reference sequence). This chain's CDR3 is CASSPSGSGPTQYF. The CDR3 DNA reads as TGCGCCAGCAGTCCCAGCGGGTCCGGACCTACGCAGTATTTT.

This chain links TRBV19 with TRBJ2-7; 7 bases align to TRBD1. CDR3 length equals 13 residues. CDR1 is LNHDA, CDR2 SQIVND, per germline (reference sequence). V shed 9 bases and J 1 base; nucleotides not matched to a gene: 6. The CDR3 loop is CASAPGQSYEQYF. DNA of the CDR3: TGTGCCAGCGCCCCGGGACAGTCCTACGAGCAGTACTTC.